Following are 25 T cell receptor beta chains from one sample sequenced in a study of identical twins (dated by TCRdb to about 2016). The method behind the library was 5' RACE. Sequencing relied on an Illumina HiSeq 2000. Using fastp at Q25 and MiXCR, TCRdb reprocessed the public reads and kept productive beta chains. When rows share a CDR3 protein, they turn into one entry using the most common DNA and genes. The table for this sample lists fewer than 550,000 distinct CDR3 sequences; 14% of them were counted only once. The top ten constitute about 0.94% of the sample. The data were also submitted as part of a second study, on yellow fever vaccine responses in identical twins.

Sequencing input: CD4+ T cells sorted from blood. The receptor set was obtained from a woman younger than 35 in good health.

The chain recombines TRBV11-2 with TRBJ2-7; D is possibly TRBD1 (6 bases). CDR1 SGHAT and CDR2 FQNNGV come from the germline V gene. The V end lost 1 base, the J end lost 4 bases, and 14 bases lay between the germline ends. The CDR3 has 15 amino acids. The CDR3, as DNA: TGTGCCAGCAGCTTAGTTCAGGGGACGGGTTACGAGCAGTACTTC. It translates to CASSLVQGTGYEQYF.

This chain connects TRBV4-2 to TRBJ2-1, with D perhaps matching TRBD2 (6 bases). Per the germline V gene, CDR1 is LGHNA and CDR2 is YNFKEQ. The CDR3 has 17 amino acids. Trimming took off 4 bases at V and 0 bases at J, with 16 bases between the two ends. In nucleotides, the CDR3 is TGTGCCAGCAGCCCAGTCCGGGACTTGAGCTCCTACAATGAGCAGTTCTTC. It is translated as CASSPVRDLSSYNEQFF.

This chain joins TRBV20-1 and TRBJ2-2; D is ambiguous. V was pared by 0 bases and J by 0 bases, with 11 bases between. The germline V gene has CDR1 DFQATT and CDR2 SNEGSKA (reference sequence). The CDR3 runs 16 residues. CDR3 protein: CSARDSRRPNTGELFF. CDR3 coding DNA: TGCAGTGCTAGAGATTCTAGACGGCCGAACACCGGGGAGCTGTTTTTT.

This clonotype was seen a handful of times. The chain joins TRBV5-6 to TRBJ1-6, with a possible D match to TRBD1 (5 bases). This CDR3 has 14 residues. Trimming stripped 5 bases from V and 7 bases from J, with 13 bases between. The V gene's germline CDR1 is SGHDT and CDR2 YYEEEE. DNA of the CDR3: TGTGCCAGCAGACGCAGGGAGTGGAATTCACCCCTCCACTTT. Protein: CASRRREWNSPLHF. The entire variable domain, with the rest obtained from reference TRBV5-6 and TRBJ1-6, is as follows: DAGVTQSPTHLIKTRGQQVTLRCSPKSGHDTVSWYQQALGQGPQFIFQYYEEEERQRGNFPDRFSGHQFPNYSSELNVNALLLGDSALYLCASRRREWNSPLHFGNGTRLTVT.

This clonotype turned up a few times. The chain couples TRBV28 to TRBJ2-4; the match to TRBD1 covers 7 bases. The V gene's germline CDR1 is MDHEN and CDR2 SYDVKM. The ends lost 5 bases at V and 0 bases at J; junction bases unmatched: 7. The CDR3 has 16 amino acids. The CDR3 DNA sequence: TGTGCCAGCAGTCCCGGGACAGTCCTAGCCAAAAACATTCAGTACTTC. Translating it yields CASSPGTVLAKNIQYF. The full variable domain, in which reference TRBV28 and TRBJ2-4 provide the parts outside the CDR3, is DVKVTQSSRYLVKRTGEKVFLECVQDMDHENMFWYRQDPGLGLRLIYFSYDVKMKEKGDIPEGYSVSREKKERFSLILESASTNQTSMYLCASSPGTVLAKNIQYFGAGTRLSVL.

This chain links TRBV10-3 with TRBJ2-4, with 9 bases identical to TRBD2. Germline assignment: CDR1 ENHRY and CDR2 SYGVKD. The V and J ends lost 2 bases and 3 bases, in that order; junction bases with no gene match: 5. The CDR3 is 16 residues long. The CDR3, as DNA: TGTGCCATCAGTGAGGGTTTAGCGGGAGTCAAAAACATTCAGTACTTC. Its protein is CAISEGLAGVKNIQYF.

This clonotype has a handful of counts. This chain connects TRBV18 to TRBJ1-6; D gene ambiguous. The CDR3 sequence is 13 residues long. The germline V gene has CDR1 KGHSH and CDR2 LQKENI. Between the trimmed V and J ends, which lost 4 bases and 10 bases, there was a span of 11 bases. The CDR3 region is CASSQSMWSPLHF. The CDR3 DNA is TGTGCCAGCTCACAATCGATGTGGTCACCCCTCCACTTT. The entire variable domain, with the rest obtained from reference TRBV18 and TRBJ1-6, is as follows: NAGVMQNPRHLVRRRGQEARLRCSPMKGHSHVYWYRQLPEEGLKFMVYLQKENIIDESGMPKERFSAEFPKEGPSILRIQQVVRGDSAAYFCASSQSMWSPLHFGNGTRLTVT.

This clonotype was counted a few times. The chain links TRBV12-3 or TRBV12-4 to TRBJ2-3, with a tentative D call TRBD2 (6 bases). The CDR3 consists of 15 residues. Trimming left V 3 bases short and J 0 bases short, with 10 bases between. The CDR3 spells CASSFGGTSTDTQYF. Here the CDR3 DNA reads TGTGCCAGCAGTTTCGGGGGAACTAGCACAGATACGCAGTATTTT.

The genes are TRBV12-3 or TRBV12-4 and TRBJ2-3; 9 bases align to TRBD2. The V and J ends lost 2 bases and 2 bases, in that order; junction bases with no gene match: 17. The length of the CDR3 is 20 residues. This CDR3 reads CASSLPRGIAGVGITDTQYF. The CDR3 DNA follows: TGTGCCAGCAGTTTACCGCGCGGGATAGCGGGAGTGGGGATCACAGATACGCAGTATTTT.

The J gene is TRBJ1-2, the V gene TRBV18; 7 nucleotides line up with TRBD1. With V trimmed by 5 bases and J by 6 bases, 6 bases remained unmatched. Germline-derived CDR1 and CDR2 are KGHSH and LQKENI. CDR3 size: 13 residues. This chain's CDR3 is CASSWDRPDGYTF. In DNA form, the CDR3 reads TGTGCCAGCTCATGGGACAGACCGGATGGCTACACCTTC.

The chain has TRBV11-2 and TRBJ2-4; TRBD2 matches 10 bases. Unmatched junction bases numbered 2, after V lost 4 bases and J lost 2 bases. Germline V gives CDR1 SGHAT, CDR2 FQNNGV. The CDR3 contains 15 residues. This CDR3 reads CASSSAGGSKNIQYF. CDR3 bases: TGTGCCAGCAGCTCAGCGGGAGGGTCCAAAAACATTCAGTACTTC.

This clonotype was detected only a few times. CDR3 sequence reads: CASSEDLHNEQFF. The CDR3, as DNA: TGTGCCAGCAGTGAGGACCTGCACAATGAGCAGTTCTTC. V and J are TRBV3-1 and TRBJ2-1; D remains unclear. The CDR3 covers 13 residues. Trimming stripped 6 bases from V and 5 bases from J, with 11 bases between. Per the germline V gene, CDR1 is LGHDT and CDR2 is YNNKEL (reference sequence).

The CDR3 DNA follows: TGTGCCAGCAGCGTAGATTCGGCAGGGGGGGTGTTGGAGACCCAGTACTTC. Amino acids: CASSVDSAGGVLETQYF. The chain links TRBV9 to TRBJ2-5; D is possibly TRBD1 or TRBD2 (7 bases each). The CDR3 covers 17 residues. V lost 0 bases, J lost 5 bases, and 20 bases lay in between. Germline-derived CDR1 and CDR2 are SGDLS and YYNGEE.

The genes are TRBV3-1 and TRBJ2-1; 7 nucleotides align to TRBD2. This CDR3 contains 15 residues. Germline V gene lookup returns CDR1 LGHDT and CDR2 YNNKEL (reference sequence). The trim removed 5 bases at V and 2 bases at J, leaving 6 bases unmatched. CDR3 nucleotides: TGTGCCAGCAGCAAACTAGCGTTAACCTACAATGAGCAGTTCTTC. This gives the protein CASSKLALTYNEQFF.

This clonotype turned up a few times. This chain joins TRBV5-1 and TRBJ2-1, with 11 bases lining up with TRBD2. The V gene end was trimmed by 6 bases and the J gene end by 7 bases; junction bases not matched to a gene: 15. Looked up from germline, CDR1 is SGHRS and CDR2 is YFSETQ. This CDR3 is 17 amino acids long. CDR3 amino acids: CASTGLFSGRAENEQFF. The CDR3 nucleotides read TGCGCCAGCACAGGTCTTTTTAGCGGGAGGGCCGAAAATGAGCAGTTCTTC.

The rearrangement joins TRBV7-3 to TRBJ2-1, with 11 bases lining up with TRBD1. J gave up 9 bases and V 5 bases, and 9 bases lay outside the gene matches. This CDR3 is built from 15 residues. Germline CDR1 reads SGHTA; CDR2 reads FQGTGA. The CDR3 here is CASSPGTGGSAEQFF. For the CDR3, the DNA is TGTGCCAGCAGCCCAGGGACAGGGGGGAGCGCTGAGCAGTTCTTC.

V and J are TRBV18 and TRBJ2-1; 10 bases match TRBD1. Germline V gene sequence: CDR1 KGHSH, CDR2 LQKENI. The CDR3 sequence is 16 residues long. V trimming: 3 bases; J trimming: 3 bases; junction bases outside the gene matches: 5. The CDR3 is CASSPGGQGIYNEQFF. The CDR3 nucleotides are TGTGCCAGCTCACCCGGGGGACAGGGGATCTACAATGAGCAGTTCTTC.

The chain joins TRBV6-4 to TRBJ2-4, with 8 nucleotides matching TRBD2. The CDR3 totals 16 residues. Germline assignment: CDR1 MRHNA and CDR2 SNTAGT. V was clipped by 11 bases and J by 12 bases; unmatched bases: 24. CDR3 amino acids: CAGGPLAGLAPPNQYF. The CDR3 nucleotides read TGTGCCGGCGGGCCTTTAGCGGGATTGGCCCCCCCCAATCAGTACTTC.

This clonotype appeared many times. The gene calls are TRBV20-1 and TRBJ1-5; the D is unclear. Germline V lookup: CDR1 DFQATT, CDR2 SNEGSKA (reference sequence). The CDR3 spans 13 residues. V lost 2 bases, J lost 1 base, and 6 bases lay in between. CDR3 nucleotide sequence: TGCAGTGCTAGATGGTGGAGCAATCAGCCCCAGCATTTT. Amino acids: CSARWWSNQPQHF.

This clonotype has more than one count but fewer than ten. This chain connects TRBV3-1 to TRBJ1-2, with 12 positions matching TRBD1. CDR1 is LGHDT, CDR2 YNNKEL, per germline (reference sequence). The CDR3 covers 15 residues. Trimming at V came to 0 bases and at J to 7 bases, leaving 3 bases not matched to a gene. CDR3 residues: CASSQDRDRGLGYTF. For the CDR3, the DNA is TGTGCCAGCAGCCAAGATCGGGACAGGGGGCTTGGCTACACCTTC.

Only a few counts were recorded for this clonotype. The chain links TRBV7-9 to TRBJ2-1, with 10 bases matching TRBD2. CDR3 length: 16 amino acids. From germline, CDR1 is SEHNR and CDR2 FQNEAQ (reference sequence). J was trimmed by 15 bases and V by 3 bases; bases with no gene match: 17. This CDR3 reads CASSLNIRTSGDRGFF. As DNA, the CDR3 is TGTGCCAGCAGCTTGAATATCCGGACTAGCGGAGATAGGGGGTTCTTC.

CDR3 loop: CASGTRTGSAGELFF. Written as DNA, the CDR3 is TGTGCCAGCGGTACCCGGACAGGGAGCGCCGGGGAGCTGTTTTTT. The chain couples TRBV7-2 to TRBJ2-2; the match to TRBD1 covers 8 bases. The CDR3 loop spans 15 amino acids. V was clipped by 8 bases and J by 6 bases; unmatched bases: 11. Germline CDR1 reads SGHTA; CDR2 reads FQGNSA. Full variable domain (remainder filled in from reference TRBV7-2 and TRBJ2-2): GAGVSQSPSNKVTEKGKDVELRCDPISGHTALYWYRQSLGQGLEFLIYFQGNSAPDKSGLPSDRFSAERTGGSVSTLTIQRTQQEDSAVYLCASGTRTGSAGELFFGEGSRLTVL.

V gene TRBV5-1 combines with J gene TRBJ2-7, with a weak D call TRBD2 (5 bases). The length of the CDR3 is 13 residues. Germline CDR1 reads SGHRS; CDR2 reads YFSETQ. Trimming shortened V by 0 bases and J by 6 bases, and 10 bases separated the two germline ends. DNA for the CDR3: TGCGCCAGCAGCTTGGGCAGGAGGCTCGAGCAGTACTTC. It translates to CASSLGRRLEQYF.

This clonotype has just one count. The J gene is TRBJ2-7, the V gene TRBV2; TRBD1 might be the D (5 bases). The CDR3 runs to 15 residues. Germline V lookup: CDR1 SNHLY, CDR2 FYNNEI. Trimming stripped 4 bases from V and 5 bases from J, with 18 bases between. CDR3 protein: CASSGGPSGFDEQYF. The CDR3 bases are TGTGCCAGCAGTGGAGGTCCGTCAGGGTTCGACGAGCAGTACTTC.

This clonotype was seen repeatedly, ten times or more. The rearrangement joins TRBV5-1 to TRBJ1-6, with TRBD1 identical over 7 bases. V shed 0 bases and J 4 bases; nucleotides not matched to a gene: 1. The germline V gene has CDR1 SGHRS and CDR2 YFSETQ. This CDR3 spans 15 amino acids. The CDR3 region has the DNA TGCGCCAGCAGCTTGGGGGACAGATATAATTCACCCCTCCACTTT. Its translation is CASSLGDRYNSPLHF.